One sample yielded the 2 T cell receptor beta chains listed below, sequenced in a study of blood T cells in healthy people across ages. The second PCR ran about 6 to 12 cycles with a sample-barcoded 5' primer and J-beta primers. TCRdb redid the calling of the 5' RACE reads with MiXCR, one entry per CDR3 protein. Among roughly 1,000,000 distinct CDR3 sequences, 20% to 25% were seen once, and the ten largest hold 0.65% to 0.75%. The data were also submitted as part of a second study, on T cells of mothers and their children.

The sequencing input was blood. The receptor set was obtained from a girl between 2 and 10 years old in good health.

V and J are TRBV12-3 or TRBV12-4 and TRBJ2-1; TRBD1 might be the D (6 bases). The CDR3 is 11 residues long. Trimming stripped 5 bases from V and 10 bases from J, with 9 bases between. CDR3 nucleotides: TGTGCCAGCAGTCCCCAGGGGGAGCAGTTCTTC. Protein: CASSPQGEQFF.

The CDR3 spells CASSYSLDSYNEQFF. CDR3 DNA sequence: TGTGCCAGCAGTTACTCTTTGGATTCCTACAATGAGCAGTTCTTC. The genes are TRBV6-5 and TRBJ2-1; D remains ambiguous. The CDR3 spans 15 residues. Germline V gene lookup returns CDR1 MNHEY and CDR2 SVGAGI. V was cut by 0 bases and J by 1 base, with 7 bases left in between.